Listed below are T cell receptor beta chains from one sample, sequenced in a study of T cell changes during pregnancy in multiple sclerosis. The repertoire was sequenced with immunoSEQ multiplex PCR; TCRdb's copy has only in-frame clones and lacks some. The sample holds some 48,000 clones, approximately 95% seen once. This specimen consisted of CD8+ T cells from peripheral blood mononuclear cells, obtained in the first trimester of pregnancy. Every receptor here comes from a female donor with multiple sclerosis, enrolled in a pregnancy study. The CDR3 runs from the conserved cysteine through the conserved F or W. The D gene is left open where the match is weak. A clone size is listed for some rows: how often the clone was seen (once, few, many), or a class if it is expanded.

j_call v_call d_call clone_size cdr3_aa cdr3_nt
TRBJ1-6 TRBV30 . . CAWVDRLNGSPLHF TGTGCCTGGGTTGACAGGTTGAACGGTTCACCCCTCCACTTT
TRBJ2-1 TRBV5-4 TRBD2 . CASSLWSGRIDEQFF TGTGCCAGCAGCCTTTGGAGCGGGAGAATCGATGAGCAGTTCTTC
TRBJ2-5 TRBV4-3 TRBD2 . CASSQTAGEGGETQYF TGCGCCAGCAGCCAAACAGCGGGAGAGGGCGGAGAGACCCAGTACTTC
TRBJ2-5 TRBV28 . . CASSRSRVGTQYF TGTGCCAGCAGTCGGAGCAGGGTTGGGACCCAGTACTTC
TRBJ2-1 TRBV5-4 TRBD2 . CASWPASGTYNEQFF TGTGCCAGCTGGCCGGCTAGCGGGACTTACAATGAGCAGTTCTTC
TRBJ2-7 TRBV27 TRBD2 . CASSFGLAGPRTPYEQYF TGTGCCAGCAGTTTTGGACTAGCGGGACCGAGGACCCCCTACGAGCAGTACTTC
TRBJ2-1 TRBV9 TRBD2 . CASSVREGLYNEQFF TGTGCCAGCAGCGTACGGGAGGGCCTCTACAATGAGCAGTTCTTC
TRBJ2-7 TRBV6-5 . . CASTPGARTYEQYF TGTGCCAGCACCCCAGGGGCGCGTACCTACGAGCAGTACTTC
TRBJ2-1 TRBV7-9 TRBD2 . CASSSLSGGDNEQFF TGTGCCAGCAGCTCCCTTAGCGGGGGTGACAATGAGCAGTTCTTC
TRBJ1-3 TRBV19 . once CASTLRGSGNTIYF TGTGCCAGTACCCTAAGGGGCTCTGGAAACACCATATATTTT